These T cell receptor beta chains were read from a single sample in a study of CD8 T cells in acute hepatitis C reinfection. Data came from immunoSEQ multiplex PCR; TCRdb stores just in-frame clones and leaves some out. Among around 36,000 clones listed, 70% to 90% were seen once. Material: naive CD8+ T cells from PBMCs. All receptors come from a woman aged 18-30 years who spontaneously cleared hepatitis C infection. The CDR3 runs from the conserved cysteine through the conserved F or W. D genes are given only for firm matches. The size field is filled for only some rows; it gives once, few, many or a size class.

cdr3_nt	cdr3_aa	clone_size	cdr3_length	j_call	v_call	d_call
TGCGCCAGCAGCCAAGGGACAGGGCCCCTCGAGCAGTACTTC	CASSQGTGPLEQYF	-	14	TRBJ2-7	TRBV4-1	TRBD1
TGTGCCAGCAGCTTAGTTCCGACAGGGCCCATAGGTGGGCTGTTTTTT	CASSLVPTGPIGGLFF	-	16	TRBJ2-2	TRBV11-2	TRBD1
TGTGCCAGCAGCGTTTGGCAGGGGAGTACTGAAGCTTTCTTT	CASSVWQGSTEAFF	-	14	TRBJ1-1	TRBV9	-
TGCGCCAGCAGCTTACAGGGATCCCACATAAGTAAATACGAGCAGTACTTC	CASSLQGSHISKYEQYF	once	17	TRBJ2-7	TRBV4-1	-
TGTGCCAGCAGCGACTCACCGGACACCATATATTTT	CASSDSPDTIYF	-	12	TRBJ1-3	TRBV6-6	-
TGTGCCAGCAGTTCACTAGCGGGAGGGAACAATGAGCAGTTCTTC	CASSSLAGGNNEQFF	-	15	TRBJ2-1	TRBV27	TRBD2
TGTGCCAGCAGCCCCCTAGCGGGAGCCGCGAACACCGGGGAGCTGTTTTTT	CASSPLAGAANTGELFF	-	17	TRBJ2-2	TRBV7-6	TRBD2
TGTGCCAGCAGGGGGGTCAATGAGCAGTTCTTC	CASRGVNEQFF	-	11	TRBJ2-1	TRBV27	-
TGCGCCAGCAGCTTGGTGGGACACCCGAGCTCCTACAATGAGCAGTTCTTC	CASSLVGHPSSYNEQFF	-	17	TRBJ2-1	TRBV5-1	-
TGTGCCAGCTCAGATGGGGCTGCCTACGAGCAGTACTTC	CASSDGAAYEQYF	-	13	TRBJ2-7	TRBV18	-
TGTGCCAGCAGCTCGGGACTAGCGGGAGAGACCCAGTACTTC	CASSSGLAGETQYF	-	14	TRBJ2-5	TRBV13	TRBD2
TGTGCCAGCAGCTTAGAAGGGCAGACTTACACAGATACGCAGTATTTT	CASSLEGQTYTDTQYF	-	16	TRBJ2-3	TRBV7-9	-
TGCGCCAGCAGCTTGGCAGGGGGGTATCAGCCCCAGCATTTT	CASSLAGGYQPQHF	-	14	TRBJ1-5	TRBV5-1	TRBD1
TGTGCCAGCAGCCACTGGGACCCGAATGAGCAGTTCTTC	CASSHWDPNEQFF	-	13	TRBJ2-1	TRBV11-2	-
TGTGCCAGCAGTTTATCCCCCGGACTAGGTTCCTACGAGCAGTACTTC	CASSLSPGLGSYEQYF	-	16	TRBJ2-7	TRBV27	TRBD2
TGCAGCGTTATGCAGATGAACACTGAAGCTTTCTTT	CSVMQMNTEAFF	-	12	TRBJ1-1	TRBV29-1	-
TGTGCCAGCAGCTTAGATTGGGGACAAGACTATGGCTACACCTTC	CASSLDWGQDYGYTF	-	15	TRBJ1-2	TRBV11-2	-
TGTGCCAGCAGTCAACCGGGACAGGGCGATGGCTACACCTTC	CASSQPGQGDGYTF	few	14	TRBJ1-2	TRBV6-1	TRBD1
TGTGCCAGCAGCTTAGAGCCCAGCGGGTTTTACAATGAGCAGTTCTTC	CASSLEPSGFYNEQFF	-	16	TRBJ2-1	TRBV7-6	-
TGTGCCAGCAGCTTAATTCGCGGGAACACAGATACGCAGTATTTT	CASSLIRGNTDTQYF	-	15	TRBJ2-3	TRBV13	-
TGTGCAACCTTAGCCCCCTCAGATACGCAGTATTTT	CATLAPSDTQYF	-	12	TRBJ2-3	TRBV7-9	-
TGTGCCAGCAGTGAAGCTCGTAGCGGGAGTTTGTACGAGCAGTACTTC	CASSEARSGSLYEQYF	-	16	TRBJ2-7	TRBV6-1	TRBD2
TGCGCCAGCAGCTTGGATCACTCCTACGAGCAGTACTTC	CASSLDHSYEQYF	-	13	TRBJ2-7	TRBV5-1	-
TGTGCCAGCAGTCCCAGGACAGTCTGGTCCTACGAGCAGTACTTC	CASSPRTVWSYEQYF	-	15	TRBJ2-7	TRBV27	-
TGTGCCAGCAGCTCGCCCGCCGGGACTTCTCGCAATGAGCAGTTCTTC	CASSSPAGTSRNEQFF	-	16	TRBJ2-1	TRBV7-9	-
TGCGCCAGCAGCCGCGAGGGACTACCCTCCTACGAGCAGTACTTC	CASSREGLPSYEQYF	-	15	TRBJ2-7	TRBV4-1	TRBD2
TGCGCCAGCAGCTTGGAGGGCCCATATAGCAATCAGCCCCAGCATTTT	CASSLEGPYSNQPQHF	-	16	TRBJ1-5	TRBV5-1	-
TGTGCCAGCACCCCTCAAAACACCGGGGAGCTGTTTTTT	CASTPQNTGELFF	-	13	TRBJ2-2	TRBV27	-
TGTGCCAGCAGCTCAATACTAGCGGCTCACTCCTACAATGAGCAGTTCTTC	CASSSILAAHSYNEQFF	-	17	TRBJ2-1	TRBV11-2	TRBD2
TGTGCCAGCAGCCTCCGGGACGGCCTCACCGGGGAGCTGTTTTTT	CASSLRDGLTGELFF	-	15	TRBJ2-2	TRBV11-3	-
TGTGCCAGCAGCTCCGACAGGGCGCCACACTATGGCTACACCTTC	CASSSDRAPHYGYTF	once	15	TRBJ1-2	TRBV7-2	TRBD1
TGTGCCAGCAGCTTAGGCGTTGACTATGGCTACACCTTC	CASSLGVDYGYTF	-	13	TRBJ1-2	TRBV7-9	-
TGTGCCAGCAGCTCTTACACAGATACGCAGTATTTT	CASSSYTDTQYF	-	12	TRBJ2-3	TRBV11-2	-
TGCGCCAGCAGCCAAGGAGGGAGCGGGGCTTTCTTT	CASSQGGSGAFF	-	12	TRBJ1-1	TRBV4-1	-
TGTGCCAGCAGAGGGGGAGGAACCGGGGAGCTGTTTTTT	CASRGGGTGELFF	-	13	TRBJ2-2	TRBV27	-
TGCGCCAGCAGCCAAGGGGACAGGGTTTTTAACACTGAAGCTTTCTTT	CASSQGDRVFNTEAFF	-	16	TRBJ1-1	TRBV4-1	TRBD1
TGTGCCAGCAGCGCAAGGGAGCTGAACACTGAAGCTTTCTTT	CASSARELNTEAFF	-	14	TRBJ1-1	TRBV9	-
TGTGCCATCAGGGAGGGCGCTGAAGCTTTCTTT	CAIREGAEAFF	-	11	TRBJ1-1	TRBV10-3	-
TGTGCCAGTAGTATTTTTCAGGGGTTGGGGAACACTGAAGCTTTCTTT	CASSIFQGLGNTEAFF	-	16	TRBJ1-1	TRBV19	-
TGTGCCTGGAGTGGGGAGGGACAGCATGAAAAACTGTTTTTT	CAWSGEGQHEKLFF	few	14	TRBJ1-4	TRBV30	TRBD1
TGTGCCAGCAGCTTAAGTCCGGGGCAATACGAGCAGTACTTC	CASSLSPGQYEQYF	-	14	TRBJ2-7	TRBV11-2	-
TGCGCCAGCAGCTTGCAGGGGACCGACGAGCAGTACTTC	CASSLQGTDEQYF	-	13	TRBJ2-7	TRBV5-1	-
TGTGCCAGCAGCTTTGGAGGGGACAGTAAGCGCTACGAGCAGTACTTC	CASSFGGDSKRYEQYF	-	16	TRBJ2-7	TRBV11-2	-
TGTGCCAGCAGCGTAGGAACAGGGGGCGCCTACAATGAGCAGTTCTTC	CASSVGTGGAYNEQFF	-	16	TRBJ2-1	TRBV9	TRBD1
TGTGCCAGCAGCCAAGGCAATTCGCAGTATTTT	CASSQGNSQYF	-	11	TRBJ2-3	TRBV14	-